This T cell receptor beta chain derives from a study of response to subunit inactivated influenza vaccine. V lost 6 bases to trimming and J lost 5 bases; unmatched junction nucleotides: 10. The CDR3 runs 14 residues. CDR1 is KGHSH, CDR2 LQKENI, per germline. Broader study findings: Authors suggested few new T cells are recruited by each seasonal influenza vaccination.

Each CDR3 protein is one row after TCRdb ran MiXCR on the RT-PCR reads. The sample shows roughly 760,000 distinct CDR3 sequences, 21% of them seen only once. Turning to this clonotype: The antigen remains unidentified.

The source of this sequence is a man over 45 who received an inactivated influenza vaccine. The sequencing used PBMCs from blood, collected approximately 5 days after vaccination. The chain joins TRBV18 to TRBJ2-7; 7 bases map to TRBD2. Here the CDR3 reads CASSPTGGKDEQYF. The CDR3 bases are TGTGCCAGCTCTCCAACGGGGGGTAAGGACGAGCAGTACTTC.